The entry that follows covers one T cell receptor beta chain sequence. The count of this clonotype is one. Its antigen has not been determined. Base qualities were left out, and no much larger clone turns up one base away. Evidence from one read is weak. The CDR3 goes from the cysteine to the phenylalanine over 9 residues. Of all the DNA, just the CDR3 is kept, 27 bases in frame from base 1. V and J are truncated by 8 bases and 10 bases respectively, leaving an intervening sequence of 9 bases. The CDR1 and CDR2 encoded by the germline V gene are SGDLS and YYNGEE. This sample was included in a study of CD8 T cells in Susac syndrome (dated by TCRdb to the late 2010s). Some background on the complete study: Among the sequenced Susac syndrome patients, roughly six had clinically active disease and fewer than ten were in clinical remission. Susac syndrome patients were therapy-naive, on corticosteroids (some also receiving IVIg), or on IVIg alone at blood withdrawal. The study used repertoire sequencing to test whether antigen drove CD8+ T cell activation and differentiation in Susac syndrome. The study compared CD8+ T cell repertoire clonality among eleven to twelve healthy donors, some 14 Susac syndrome patients and about 16 multiple sclerosis patients.

Results the study describes overall, beyond this receptor: The study acknowledged that relatively few individuals were included in the TCR sequencing and HLA analysis. Approximately 17 Susac-specific public clones were identified in the total CD8+ repertoire, and four to six Susac-specific public clones were identified in the CD8+ TEMRA repertoire. CD8+ repertoires in Susac syndrome showed clonal expansion, which was highest in CD8+ TEMRA cells and was greater in clinically active patients than in remitting patients.

RNA was extracted using the RNeasy kit, and about 0.45 to 1 ug of the RNA was reverse transcribed with random hexamers. The immunoSEQ multiplex PCR assay, which covers 54 Vbeta and 13 Jbeta segments, was used to amplify TCR beta CDR3 regions. PCR amplification bias was corrected using a synthetic template baseline for primer optimization and computational correction. From the authors' description of their analysis: Only productive sequences were kept, with reads annotated to V, D and J genes according to IMGT and analyzed in immunoSEQ Analyzer. To calculate clonality, Shannon entropy was normalized by log2 of the number of productive unique sequences and then subtracted from one. For each patient and control, public and private clones were evaluated within the 100 most prevalent clones. Clones were defined as Susac-specific if absent from the healthy and MS cohorts, from 1052 published viral clones and from other ImmuneACCESS disease sequences. TCRdb's own reprocessing of the public reads used fastp at Q25 and MiXCR and kept productive beta chains. Duplicate CDR3 protein sequences are folded into a single record with the most common DNA and genes. The V and J calls and clone size come from TCRdb's table, not from the authors' own analysis. The sample table lists roughly 80,000 distinct CDR3 sequences, roughly 95% of them with a count of one. The top ten clones comprise 0.52% of the sample.

Peripheral blood CD8+ and CD4+ T cells from healthy donors, Susac syndrome patients and multiple sclerosis patients were profiled by high-throughput TCR beta sequencing. The Susac syndrome patients fulfilled recently defined diagnostic criteria for definite or probable disease. Bulk CD8+ and CD4+ T cells were purified magnetically by negative isolation, whereas CD8+ TEMRA cells were enriched by FACS. Blood was drawn into EDTA tubes, processed within 24 hours, and PBMCs were isolated by density gradient centrifugation. PBMCs intended for TCR sequencing were frozen in liquid nitrogen and were later thawed in a 37 degrees C water bath. Purity of sorted or isolated CD4+, CD8+ and CD8+ TEMRA cells was at least 90%.

This TCR was recovered from a human donor with Susac syndrome. Rearrangement joined TRBV9 to TRBJ1-1; no D gene can be assigned with confidence. Sequencing was done on a sample of CD8+ T cells from PBMCs. Here the CDR3 is given as CASNPGAFF. The DNA sequence is as follows: TGTGCCAGTAACCCCGGAGCTTTCTTT.